This T cell receptor beta chain was sequenced for a study of shared clonotypes between healthy human individuals. Assay: immunoSEQ multiplex PCR; the TCRdb copy retains only in-frame clones and omits some. The sample consists of around 100,000 clones, around 71% of them appearing once. The sequencing sample was made of memory CD8+ T cells sorted from blood. The subset was: CD45RO+ cells pooled with CCR7-negative TemRA cells. This receptor was taken from a woman in her 30s in good health.

The CDR3 is CASSRGRYYSNQPQHF. The CDR3 nucleotides are TGTGCCTCCTCGAGAGGAAGATACTATAGCAATCAGCCCCAGCATTTT. The rearrangement links TRBV19 to TRBJ1-5; D unresolved. Germline V gene lookup returns CDR1 LNHDA and CDR2 SQIVND (reference sequence). The V gene lost 11 bases and the J gene lost 0 bases, with 20 bases spanning the gap. The CDR3 totals 16 residues. Drawing the rest from reference TRBV19 and TRBJ1-5, the complete variable domain is DGGITQSPKYLFRKEGQNVTLSCEQNLNHDAMYWYRQDPGQGLRLIYYSQIVNDFQKGDIAEGYSVSREKKESFPLTVTSAQKNPTAFYLCASSRGRYYSNQPQHFGDGTRLSIL.